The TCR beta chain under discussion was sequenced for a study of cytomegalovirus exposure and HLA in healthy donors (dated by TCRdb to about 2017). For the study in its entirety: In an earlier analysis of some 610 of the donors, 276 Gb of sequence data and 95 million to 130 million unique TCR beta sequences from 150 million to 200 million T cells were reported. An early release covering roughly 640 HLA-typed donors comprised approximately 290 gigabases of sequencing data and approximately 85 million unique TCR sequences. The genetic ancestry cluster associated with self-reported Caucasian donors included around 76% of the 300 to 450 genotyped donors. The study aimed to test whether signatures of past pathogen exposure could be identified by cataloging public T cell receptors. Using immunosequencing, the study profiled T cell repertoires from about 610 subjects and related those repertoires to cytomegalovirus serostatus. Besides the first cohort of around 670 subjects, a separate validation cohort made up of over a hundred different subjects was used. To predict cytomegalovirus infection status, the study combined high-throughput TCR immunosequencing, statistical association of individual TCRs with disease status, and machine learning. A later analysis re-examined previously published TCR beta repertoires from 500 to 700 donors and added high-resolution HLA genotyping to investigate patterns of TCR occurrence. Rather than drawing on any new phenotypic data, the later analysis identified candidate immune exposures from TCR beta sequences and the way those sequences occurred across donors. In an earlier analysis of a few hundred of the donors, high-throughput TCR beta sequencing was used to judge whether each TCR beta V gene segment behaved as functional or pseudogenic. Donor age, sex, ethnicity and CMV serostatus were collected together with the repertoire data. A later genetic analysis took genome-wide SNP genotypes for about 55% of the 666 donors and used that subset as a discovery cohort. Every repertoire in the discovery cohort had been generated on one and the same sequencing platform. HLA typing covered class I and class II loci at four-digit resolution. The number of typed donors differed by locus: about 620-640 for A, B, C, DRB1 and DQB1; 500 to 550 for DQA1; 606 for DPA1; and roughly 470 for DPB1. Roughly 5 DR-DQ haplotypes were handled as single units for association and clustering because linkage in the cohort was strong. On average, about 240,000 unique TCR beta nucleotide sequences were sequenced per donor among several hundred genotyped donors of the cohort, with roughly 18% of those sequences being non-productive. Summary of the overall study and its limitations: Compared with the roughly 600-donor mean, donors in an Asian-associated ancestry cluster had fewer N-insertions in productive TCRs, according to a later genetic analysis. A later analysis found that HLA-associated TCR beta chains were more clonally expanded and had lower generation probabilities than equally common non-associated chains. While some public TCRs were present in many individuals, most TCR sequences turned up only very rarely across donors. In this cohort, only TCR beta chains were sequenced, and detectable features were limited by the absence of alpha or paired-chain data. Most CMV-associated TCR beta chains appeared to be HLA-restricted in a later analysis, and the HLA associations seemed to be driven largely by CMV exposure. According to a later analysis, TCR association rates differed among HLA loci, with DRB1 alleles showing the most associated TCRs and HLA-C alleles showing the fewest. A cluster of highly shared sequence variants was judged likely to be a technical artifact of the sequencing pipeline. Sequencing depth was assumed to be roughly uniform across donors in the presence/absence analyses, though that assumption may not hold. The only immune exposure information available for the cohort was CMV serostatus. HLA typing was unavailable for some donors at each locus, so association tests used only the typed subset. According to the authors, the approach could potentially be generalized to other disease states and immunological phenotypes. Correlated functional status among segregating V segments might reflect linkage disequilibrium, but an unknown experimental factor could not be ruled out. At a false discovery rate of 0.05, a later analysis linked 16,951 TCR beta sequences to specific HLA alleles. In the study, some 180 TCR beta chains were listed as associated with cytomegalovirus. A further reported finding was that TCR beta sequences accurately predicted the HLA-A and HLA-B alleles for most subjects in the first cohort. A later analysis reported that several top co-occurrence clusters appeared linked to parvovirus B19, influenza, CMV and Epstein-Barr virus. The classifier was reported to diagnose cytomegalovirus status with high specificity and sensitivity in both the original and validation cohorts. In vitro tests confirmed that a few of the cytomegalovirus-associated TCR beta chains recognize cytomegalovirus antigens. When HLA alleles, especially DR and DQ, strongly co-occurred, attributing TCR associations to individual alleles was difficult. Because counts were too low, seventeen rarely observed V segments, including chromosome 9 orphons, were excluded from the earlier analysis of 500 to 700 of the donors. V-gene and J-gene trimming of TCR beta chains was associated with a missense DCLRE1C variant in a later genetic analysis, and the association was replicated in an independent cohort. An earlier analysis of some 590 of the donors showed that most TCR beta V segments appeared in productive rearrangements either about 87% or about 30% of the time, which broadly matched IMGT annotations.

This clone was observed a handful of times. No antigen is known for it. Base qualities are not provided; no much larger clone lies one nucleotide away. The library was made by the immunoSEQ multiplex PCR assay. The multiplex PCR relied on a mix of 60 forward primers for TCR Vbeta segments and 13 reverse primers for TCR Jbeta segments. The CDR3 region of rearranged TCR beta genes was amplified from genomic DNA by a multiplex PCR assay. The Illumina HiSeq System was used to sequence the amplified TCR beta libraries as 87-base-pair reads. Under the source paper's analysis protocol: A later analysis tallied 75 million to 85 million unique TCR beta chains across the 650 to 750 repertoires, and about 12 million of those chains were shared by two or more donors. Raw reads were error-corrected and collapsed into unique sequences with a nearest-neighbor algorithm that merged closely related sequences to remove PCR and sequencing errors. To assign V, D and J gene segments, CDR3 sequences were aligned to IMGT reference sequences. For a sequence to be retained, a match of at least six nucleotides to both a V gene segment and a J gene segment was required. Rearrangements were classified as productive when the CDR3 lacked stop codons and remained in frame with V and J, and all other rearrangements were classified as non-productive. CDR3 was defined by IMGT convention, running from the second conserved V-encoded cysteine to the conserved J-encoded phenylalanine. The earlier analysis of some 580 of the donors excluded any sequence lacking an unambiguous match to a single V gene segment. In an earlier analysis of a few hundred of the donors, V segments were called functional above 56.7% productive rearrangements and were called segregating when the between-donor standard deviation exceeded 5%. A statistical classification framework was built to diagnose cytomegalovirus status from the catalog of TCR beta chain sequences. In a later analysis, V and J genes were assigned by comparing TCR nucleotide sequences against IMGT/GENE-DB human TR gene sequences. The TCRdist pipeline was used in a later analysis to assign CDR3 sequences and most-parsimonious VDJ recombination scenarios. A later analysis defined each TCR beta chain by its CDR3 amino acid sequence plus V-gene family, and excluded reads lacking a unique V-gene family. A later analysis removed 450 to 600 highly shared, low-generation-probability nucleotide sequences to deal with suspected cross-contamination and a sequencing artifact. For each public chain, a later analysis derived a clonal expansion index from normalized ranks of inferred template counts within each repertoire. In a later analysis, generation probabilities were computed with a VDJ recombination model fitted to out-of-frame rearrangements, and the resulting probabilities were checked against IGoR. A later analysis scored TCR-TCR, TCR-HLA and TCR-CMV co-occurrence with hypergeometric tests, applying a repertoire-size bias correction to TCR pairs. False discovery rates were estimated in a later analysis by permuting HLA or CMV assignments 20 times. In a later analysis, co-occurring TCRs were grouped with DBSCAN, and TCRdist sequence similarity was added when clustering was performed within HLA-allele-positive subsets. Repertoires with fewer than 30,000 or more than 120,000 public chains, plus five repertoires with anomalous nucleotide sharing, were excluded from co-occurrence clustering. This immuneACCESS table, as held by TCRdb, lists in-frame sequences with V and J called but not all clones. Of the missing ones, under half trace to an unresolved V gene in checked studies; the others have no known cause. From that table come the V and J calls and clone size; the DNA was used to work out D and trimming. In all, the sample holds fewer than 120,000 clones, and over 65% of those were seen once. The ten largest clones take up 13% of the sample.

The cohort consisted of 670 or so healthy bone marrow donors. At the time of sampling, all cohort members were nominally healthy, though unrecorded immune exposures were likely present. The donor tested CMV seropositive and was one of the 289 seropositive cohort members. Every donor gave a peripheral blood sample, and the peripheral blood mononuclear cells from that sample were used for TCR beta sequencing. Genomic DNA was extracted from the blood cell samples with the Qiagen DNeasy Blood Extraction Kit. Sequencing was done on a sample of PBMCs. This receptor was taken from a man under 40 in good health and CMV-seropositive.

The CDR3 reads CASSYSTVGRVSDTF. The DNA sequence is given as TGTGCCAGCAGTTACTCGACGGTCGGCAGGGTGAGCGACACCTTC. The chain uses TRBV6-5 and TRBJ1-2, and perhaps TRBD1 as D gene, on 5 matching bases. From the germline V gene, CDR1 is MNHEY and CDR2 is SVGAGI. At the junction V is shortened by 0 bases and J by 12 bases, with 20 bases in between. The CDR3 has 15 amino acids, counting the end cysteine and phenylalanine. This entry keeps only the CDR3 DNA: 45 bases, framed from base 1.